The 28 T cell receptor beta chains below come from one sample, sequenced in a study of T-cell reconstitution after alpha-beta-depleted transplantation in children. As it was prepared, the TCRbeta library received unique molecular identifiers. TCRdb ran MiXCR on the PCR reads and lists one entry per CDR3 protein. The sample lists around 450,000 distinct CDR3 sequences, 15% to 20% occurring once. The sequenced sample was PBMCs, mostly from graft donor cells, obtained 360 days after TCRalphabeta/CD19-depleted stem cell transplant. The receptor set was obtained from a boy less than two years old who had a stem cell transplant for Wiskott-Aldrich syndrome, so the T cells may come from the graft donor.

This clonotype was counted between two and nine times. CDR3 in amino acids: CASSAMAVLETQYF. For the CDR3, the DNA is TGTGCCAGCAGCGCCATGGCGGTTTTAGAGACCCAGTACTTC. V gene TRBV5-6 combines with J gene TRBJ2-5; D gene ambiguous. Per germline, CDR1 SGHDT and CDR2 YYEEEE. The germline V and J ends were trimmed by 4 bases and 4 bases, with 14 bases remaining between them. The CDR3 runs 14 residues.

This clonotype was found many times. This chain connects TRBV6-1 to TRBJ2-3, with D possibly matching TRBD2 (5 bases). Trimming cost V 5 bases and J 4 bases, with 19 bases left between them. The CDR3 has 16 residues. Germline CDR1 and CDR2: MNHNS and SASEGT. In DNA, the CDR3 is TGTGCCAGCAGTCCCTCAAGAGGGAAGGAGGCAGATACGCAGTATTTT. Translation gives CASSPSRGKEADTQYF.

This rearrangement joins TRBV3-1 to TRBJ1-1; the match to TRBD1 covers 8 bases. The junction had 13 bases not matched to a gene; V was cut back by 0 bases and J by 10 bases. The CDR3 is made up of 16 amino acids. Germline values: CDR1 LGHDT, CDR2 YNNKEL (reference sequence). The CDR3 protein is CASSQDLPGGIDRAFF. The CDR3 DNA reads TGTGCCAGCAGCCAAGATTTACCAGGGGGCATTGACCGAGCTTTCTTT.

The table lists this clonotype with a few counts. The junction differs from germline at one of its ends, possibly a read error. J is TRBJ2-7 and V is TRBV4-1; D gene unclear. From germline, CDR1 is MGHRA and CDR2 YSYEKL. This CDR3 has 12 amino acids. The CDR3 bases are TGCGCCAGCAGCCAAGAGATTGGGGAACAGTATTTC. It translates to CASSQEIGEQYF.

The chain uses TRBV7-9 and TRBJ2-2, with unresolved D. The length of the CDR3 is 14 residues. Germline V gene data show CDR1 as SEHNR and CDR2 as FQNEAQ (reference sequence). V gave up 0 bases and J gave up 6 bases, with 8 bases separating them. In DNA, the CDR3 is TGTGCCAGCAGCTTAGCGCCAATGGCCGGGGAGCTGTTTTTT. Translation gives CASSLAPMAGELFF.

This clonotype is deemed medium-sized (0.01 to 0.1%). The chain combines TRBV10-3 with TRBJ2-4; a possible D gene is TRBD2 (5 bases). The CDR3 extends over 16 amino acids. Looked up from germline, CDR1 is ENHRY and CDR2 is SYGVKD. The ends were cut back, 3 bases at V and 0 bases at J, with 12 bases in the middle. CDR3 region: CAISDNSGVAKNIQYF. In nucleotides, the CDR3 is TGTGCCATCAGTGATAACAGCGGTGTAGCCAAAAACATTCAGTACTTC.

The chain links TRBV6-5 to TRBJ1-1, with D hard to call. This CDR3 comprises 14 residues. Germline V CDR1 and CDR2: MNHEY, SVGAGI. Trimming took off 1 base at V and 3 bases at J, with 9 bases between the two ends. The CDR3 is CASSYFGGDTEAFF. CDR3 coding DNA: TGTGCCAGCAGTTACTTCGGCGGGGACACTGAAGCTTTCTTT.

Only a few counts were recorded for this clonotype. The chain uses TRBV12-3 or TRBV12-4 and TRBJ2-7; 7 positions agree with TRBD1. The CDR3 has 14 amino acids. J gave up 3 bases and V 3 bases, and 5 bases lay outside the gene matches. DNA for the CDR3: TGTGCCAGCAGTTTTGCCGGGGACAGCTACGAGCAGTACTTC. Protein: CASSFAGDSYEQYF.

On this clonotype itself: This likely comes from a read error, as the CDR3 has no conserved phenylalanine or tryptophan at its end. This chain connects TRBV20-1 to TRBJ2-1; D gene ambiguous. V lost 3 bases and J lost 0, with 6 bases in between. The CDR3 spans 13 residues. Germline V gene lookup returns CDR1 DFQATT and CDR2 SNEGSKA (reference sequence). CDR3: CSASRSSYNEQFI. CDR3 in DNA: TGCAGTGCTAGCAGGAGCTCCTACAATGAGCAGTTCATC.

This clonotype was recorded a few times. The gene calls are TRBV2 and TRBJ2-3, with D possibly TRBD1 on 6 matching bases. The germline gives CDR1 SNHLY, CDR2 FYNNEI. The CDR3 has 13 residues. The V end was cut by 6 bases, the J end by 2 bases, with 9 bases between. CDR3 region: CASSGTNTDTQYF. In DNA, the CDR3 is TGTGCCAGCAGCGGGACAAACACAGATACGCAGTATTTT.

The table lists this clonotype with a few counts. This chain links TRBV20-1 with TRBJ2-7; 10 nucleotides agree with TRBD2. CDR1 is DFQATT and CDR2 is SNEGSKA in the germline V gene (reference sequence). The V and J ends lost 3 bases and 3 bases, in that order; junction bases with no gene match: 8. The CDR3 is made up of 15 amino acids. The CDR3 DNA is TGCAGTGCTAGGAATTTCGTAGCGGGAGGCTACGAGCAGTACTTC. Its translation: CSARNFVAGGYEQYF.

The chain is built from TRBV7-8 and TRBJ2-7; D gene ambiguous. The CDR3 has 15 amino acids. With 6 bases removed from V and 0 bases from J, the gap between germline ends came to 15 bases. Germline lookup yields CDR1 SGHVS and CDR2 FQNEAQ. Here the CDR3 DNA reads TGTGCCAGCAGTCCCACGAGGATCACCTCCTACGAGCAGTACTTC. It encodes CASSPTRITSYEQYF.

This clonotype came up a few times. This CDR3 is CASSPGVAGGNEQFF. The CDR3 DNA reads TGTGCCAGCAGCCCCGGGGTAGCGGGTGGCAATGAGCAGTTCTTC. The chain combines TRBV11-2 with TRBJ2-1; TRBD2 matches 7 bases. With V trimmed by 5 bases and J by 6 bases, 10 bases remained unmatched. CDR1 is SGHAT, CDR2 FQNNGV, per germline. The CDR3 consists of 15 residues.

The table lists this clonotype with a few counts. CDR3 sequence (DNA): TGTGCCATCAGTGCAAGCTCTGGGGCCAACGTCCTGACTTTC. Amino acid sequence: CAISASSGANVLTF. The chain carries TRBV10-3 and TRBJ2-6; D gene ambiguous. The length of the CDR3 is 14 residues. V dropped 4 bases and J dropped 0 bases, with 4 bases sitting between them. Germline CDR1 ENHRY, CDR2 SYGVKD.

The chain combines TRBV5-1 with TRBJ2-1; 9 nucleotides line up with TRBD2. Germline trimming cut 4 bases from V and 7 bases from J; bases unmatched to any gene: 15. Germline-derived CDR1 and CDR2 are SGHRS and YFSETQ. The CDR3 is 17 residues long. Written as DNA, the CDR3 is TGCGCCAGCAGCCCGCGGACGATGAGCGGGGGGTGGAATGAGCAGTTCTTC. It codes for CASSPRTMSGGWNEQFF.

This clonotype was observed many times. This chain uses TRBV4-1 with TRBJ1-1; D unclear. Trimming took off 1 base at V and 3 bases at J, with 12 bases between the two ends. CDR3 size: 15 residues. CDR1 and CDR2 from the germline V gene are MGHRA and YSYEKL. The CDR3 sequence is CASSQVTIGHTEAFF. The DNA of the CDR3 is TGCGCCAGCAGCCAAGTTACCATCGGGCACACTGAAGCTTTCTTT.

This clonotype turned up a few times. This sequence joins TRBV4-1 and TRBJ1-5; D is unclear. Germline loops: CDR1 MGHRA, CDR2 YSYEKL. V was cut by 0 bases and J by 7 bases, with 13 bases left in between. This CDR3 region has 15 residues. This chain's CDR3 is CASSQDGPRDQPQHF. DNA of the CDR3: TGCGCCAGCAGCCAAGATGGGCCACGAGACCAGCCCCAGCATTTT.

This chain links TRBV6-5 with TRBJ2-1; 13 nucleotides match TRBD2. V shed 2 bases and J 8 bases; nucleotides not matched to a gene: 9. This CDR3 has 17 residues. CDR1 and CDR2 (germline): MNHEY, SVGAGI. CDR3 amino acids: CASSYQVGTSGIHEQFF. The CDR3 nucleotides are TGTGCCAGCAGTTACCAAGTGGGGACTAGCGGGATCCATGAGCAGTTCTTC.

The chain joins TRBV20-1 to TRBJ2-1; 7 nucleotides line up with TRBD2. The CDR3 is made up of 15 amino acids. With 3 bases clipped from V and 4 bases from J, the junction kept 9 bases outside the gene matches. In germline, CDR1 is DFQATT, CDR2 SNEGSKA (reference sequence). CDR3 sequence (DNA): TGCAGTGCTAGTGGGGAAGCGGGGCTGTACAATGAGCAGTTCTTC. Its protein is CSASGEAGLYNEQFF.

The chain links TRBV12-3 or TRBV12-4 to TRBJ2-7; 7 bases line up with TRBD2. This CDR3 is 15 amino acids long. With V trimmed by 2 bases and J by 0 bases, 4 bases remained unmatched. This CDR3 reads CASSLKAGSSYEQYF. CDR3 DNA: TGTGCCAGCAGTTTAAAAGCGGGGAGCTCCTACGAGCAGTACTTC.

The V and J genes are TRBV4-3 and TRBJ2-1, with 8 bases aligning to TRBD2. Germline CDR1 reads LGHNA; CDR2 reads YSLEER. With 0 bases clipped from V and 8 bases from J, the junction kept 12 bases outside the gene matches. The CDR3 contains 17 residues. CDR3 protein: CASSQDPRREDYDEQFF. Here the CDR3 DNA reads TGCGCCAGCAGCCAAGATCCGAGGCGGGAGGATTACGATGAGCAGTTCTTC.

The table lists this clonotype with a few counts. V and J are TRBV12-3 or TRBV12-4 and TRBJ2-5; 8 nucleotides align to TRBD1. J lost 6 bases, V lost 5 bases, and 5 bases had no gene match. The length of the CDR3 is 13 residues. The CDR3 here is CASSPTGGKTQYF. The CDR3 nucleotides read TGTGCCAGCAGTCCTACAGGGGGAAAGACCCAGTACTTC.

This clonotype was counted between two and nine times. The chain uses TRBV5-1 and TRBJ2-7, with a tentative D call TRBD1 (6 bases). The CDR3 spans 14 residues. V shed 2 bases and J shed 5 bases, with 14 bases lying between them. Looked up from germline, CDR1 is SGHRS and CDR2 is YFSETQ. For the CDR3, the DNA is TGCGCCAGCAGCTTCACAGGGCTTAACGACGAGCAGTACTTC. Residues: CASSFTGLNDEQYF.

The chain couples TRBV11-2 to TRBJ2-3, with D perhaps TRBD2 (6 bases). V gave up 1 base and J gave up 0 bases, with 8 bases separating them. The CDR3 runs 15 residues. The V gene's germline CDR1 is SGHAT and CDR2 FQNNGV. The CDR3, as DNA: TGTGCCAGCAGCTTAGTCGGGACTAGCACAGATACGCAGTATTTT. It yields the protein CASSLVGTSTDTQYF.

The sample holds many counts of this clonotype. The chain links TRBV6-5 to TRBJ2-7; 12 bases align to TRBD1. Unmatched junction bases numbered 2, after V lost 3 bases and J lost 5 bases. The CDR3 has 14 residues. CDR1 is MNHEY and CDR2 is SVGAGI in the germline V gene. CDR3: CASSYGTGGDEQYF. DNA for the CDR3: TGTGCCAGCAGTTATGGGACAGGGGGCGACGAGCAGTACTTC.

The CDR3 coding sequence is TGTGCCAGCAGTTTAAGACTAGCGGGAACCGAGCAGTTCTTC. Translated, it gives CASSLRLAGTEQFF. The chain is built from TRBV12-3 or TRBV12-4 and TRBJ2-1; 11 bases are shared with TRBD2. The CDR3 is made up of 14 amino acids. Losses at the gene ends were 2 bases for V and 10 bases for J; bases not matched to a gene: 4.

The J gene is TRBJ2-7, the V gene TRBV11-2, with 8 nucleotides matching TRBD2. Germline V gives CDR1 SGHAT, CDR2 FQNNGV. The CDR3 runs 17 residues. With V trimmed by 1 base and J by 1 base, 9 bases remained unmatched. The chain's CDR3 is CASSLGTRGLVSYEQYF. CDR3 coding DNA: TGTGCCAGCAGCTTAGGTACCCGGGGACTAGTATCCTACGAGCAGTACTTC.

This chain connects TRBV7-8 to TRBJ2-7; TRBD2 matches 10 bases. CDR1 and CDR2 from the germline V gene are SGHVS and FQNEAQ. The length of the CDR3 is 16 residues. After removal of 5 bases from V and 2 bases from J, the junction contained 9 bases not matched to a gene. CDR3 coding DNA: TGTGCCAGCAGCCGAACCGGGACTAGCGATACCTACGAGCAGTACTTC. It translates to CASSRTGTSDTYEQYF.